Listed below are T cell receptor beta chains from one sample, sequenced in a study of PD-1 blockade in classical Hodgkin lymphoma. Profiling relied on immunoSEQ multiplex PCR, and the TCRdb table lists in-frame clones only, not all of them. The table shows 20,000 or so clones, with 80% occurring only once. Sequences were derived from peripheral blood mononuclear cells (PBMCs), sampled before the second cycle of nivolumab. The receptors stem from a human donor with classical Hodgkin lymphoma. Both conserved end residues are part of each CDR3. D genes are given only for firm matches. Rows may omit the clone size; those that give it use once, few, many or a size class.

clone size	V gene	D gene	J gene	CDR3 DNA	CDR3 protein
-	TRBV29-1	-	TRBJ2-5	TGCAGCGTTGCCCTCACAGGGGAGGGGACCCAGTACTTC	CSVALTGEGTQYF
-	TRBV5-1	-	TRBJ2-1	TGCGCCAGCAGCCGCCCGGGCAATGAGCAGTTCTTC	CASSRPGNEQFF
-	TRBV6-6	-	TRBJ2-2	TGTGCCAGCAGTTACTTGGGGGCCGGGGAGCTGTTTTTT	CASSYLGAGELFF
once	TRBV19	TRBD1	TRBJ1-1	TGTGCCAGTAAGGAAGGGGGCCTGAACACTGAAGCTTTCTTT	CASKEGGLNTEAFF
-	TRBV2	-	TRBJ2-5	TGTGCCAGCAGTGTCCTTGCTGGGGAGACCCAGTACTTC	CASSVLAGETQYF
-	TRBV29-1	TRBD1	TRBJ2-5	TGCAGCGTCCCCATCCAGGGGGCTCGGGAGACCCAGTACTTC	CSVPIQGARETQYF
-	TRBV7-2	-	TRBJ2-7	TGTGCCAGCAGCCGAGTCGCCGGGCCCCGGGGGAACGAGCAGTACTTC	CASSRVAGPRGNEQYF
-	TRBV4-2	-	TRBJ1-1	TGTGCCAGCAGCCCCACGGGGGGGAACACTGAAGCTTTCTTT	CASSPTGGNTEAFF
-	TRBV29-1	TRBD2	TRBJ2-7	TGCAGCGTTGAAGTAGGGACTAGCGCCTCCTACGAGCAGTACTTC	CSVEVGTSASYEQYF
-	TRBV11-2	-	TRBJ1-5	TGTGCCAGCAGCTTAGACAGGGCTTGGCAATCAGCCCCAGCATTT	CASSLDRAWQSAPAF
-	TRBV11-2	TRBD2	TRBJ2-1	TGTGCCAGCAGCCTCAGTCCCCTAGCGGGAGGGTACAATGAGCAGTTCTTC	CASSLSPLAGGYNEQFF
few	TRBV7-6	-	TRBJ1-1	TGTGCCAGCAGCTTAATTACAGGAACTGAAGCTTTCTTT	CASSLITGTEAFF
-	TRBV9	-	TRBJ2-4	TGTGCCAGCAGCCCGGGGGACTCCAAAAACATTCAGTACTTC	CASSPGDSKNIQYF
-	TRBV5-1	-	TRBJ1-1	TGCGCCAGCAGTTACGGACGAGGGGCACAGACTGAAGCTTTCTTT	CASSYGRGAQTEAFF
-	TRBV6-6	-	TRBJ1-2	TGTGCCACCCAGGACAACCCCGGAGGGGGCTACACCTTC	CATQDNPGGGYTF
-	TRBV2	-	TRBJ2-5	TGTGCCAGAGGGGAGTGGAGGGTCCAAGAGACCCAGTACTTC	CARGEWRVQETQYF
-	TRBV5-1	-	TRBJ2-1	TGCGCCAGCAGCTCCGGACAGGCTAAGGGGGGCCGGGATGAGCAGTTCTTC	CASSSGQAKGGRDEQFF
-	TRBV5-4	TRBD2	TRBJ2-7	TGTGCCAGCAGCTTGGAGGTTAGCGGGAGGGGCGAGCAGTACTTC	CASSLEVSGRGEQYF
-	TRBV5-6	-	TRBJ1-6	TGTGCCAGCAGCTTGAGCAGGGTGGGAATTACCTATAATTCACCCCTCCACTTT	CASSLSRVGITYNSPLHF
-	TRBV5-1	-	TRBJ1-1	TGCGCCAGCAGCTTGGGGAGGCCTTCTTCGCCTGAAGCTTTCTTT	CASSLGRPSSPEAFF
-	TRBV2	TRBD1	TRBJ1-3	TGTGCCAGCGGCCGGGACAGGGGACTTCCTACTGGAAACACCATATATTTT	CASGRDRGLPTGNTIYF
-	TRBV30	TRBD1	TRBJ2-6	TGTGCCGGAATGACAGGGACAATCGTTTCTGGGGCCAACGTCCTGACTTTC	CAGMTGTIVSGANVLTF
-	TRBV9	-	TRBJ1-3	TGTGCCAGCAGCGGGCAGGGTGTCGGAAACACCATATATTTT	CASSGQGVGNTIYF
once	TRBV14	-	TRBJ2-3	TGTGCCAGCAGCCAAGCATCGGCAGGGGCGCAGTATTTT	CASSQASAGAQYF
-	TRBV5-1	-	TRBJ2-3	TGCGCCAGCAGCTCCCTGACAGGAGGCACAGATACGCAGTATTTT	CASSSLTGGTDTQYF
-	TRBV25-1	TRBD1	TRBJ2-7	TGTGCCAGCAGCCACAGGGGGCCCTACGAGCAGTACTTC	CASSHRGPYEQYF
medium-sized	TRBV12-2	-	TRBJ2-5	TGTGCAAGTCACTTAAATTGGATAGTAGTGGAGACCCAGTACTTC	CASHLNWIVVETQYF
-	TRBV11-2	TRBD1	TRBJ2-2	TGTGCCAGCAGGTTAGAGGGGGCGACGGACAGCACCGGGGAGCTGTTTTTT	CASRLEGATDSTGELFF
-	TRBV6-6	TRBD2	TRBJ2-3	TGTGCCACCACCCCCGGCGGGGGGGCTAGCAATACGCAGTATTTT	CATTPGGGASNTQYF
once	TRBV12-2	-	TRBJ2-1	TGTGCAAGTCGCTTAGGGAACAGTACAGGGAGCTCCTACAATGAGCAGTTCTTC	CASRLGNSTGSSYNEQFF
-	TRBV5-1	TRBD2	TRBJ2-2	TGCGCCAGCAGCTTGGCGGGACTCGCGGGGGGGCCTGGACGTACCGGGGAGCTGTTTTTT	CASSLAGLAGGPGRTGELFF
few	TRBV11-2	-	TRBJ2-7	TGTGCCAGCAGCCCAGGGCCGGGCTTTAGAACCTACGAGCAGTACTTC	CASSPGPGFRTYEQYF
-	TRBV7-8	-	TRBJ2-3	TGTGCCAGCAGCCCCGGACGGGGTAGGGTTACGCAGTATTTT	CASSPGRGRVTQYF
-	TRBV6-1	TRBD1	TRBJ1-5	TGTGCCAGCAGTTCGGACAGGAGATTCAATCAGCCCCAGCATTTT	CASSSDRRFNQPQHF
-	TRBV5-4	-	TRBJ1-2	TGTGCCAGCAGCTTCCAAGTTCGGGGGCGTAGGGGCTACACCTTC	CASSFQVRGRRGYTF
-	TRBV27	TRBD2	TRBJ2-7	TGTGCCAGCAGTTTATCGAGCGGGAACGAGCAGTACTTC	CASSLSSGNEQYF
-	TRBV15	-	TRBJ2-7	TGTGCCACCAGCAGAGATTTGGGTGGCGAGCAGTACTTC	CATSRDLGGEQYF
-	TRBV5-1	TRBD2	TRBJ2-1	TGCGCCAGCAGATATCTAGCGGGGGATTACAATGAGCAGTTCTTC	CASRYLAGDYNEQFF
once	TRBV7-2	-	TRBJ2-5	TGTGCCAGCGCCAACAGGGACGGAGGGACCCAGTACTTC	CASANRDGGTQYF
few	TRBV7-8	-	TRBJ1-5	TGTGCCAGCAGCTTAGAAGGTAGCAATCAGCCCCAGCATTTT	CASSLEGSNQPQHF
-	TRBV7-2	TRBD2	TRBJ2-3	TGTGCCAGCAGCTTAGTAGGCCAGGGACTAGCGGGAGCGATGCAGTATTTT	CASSLVGQGLAGAMQYF
-	TRBV27	TRBD2	TRBJ2-1	TGTGCCAGCAGTCTAACTAGCGGGGGGGCCCGGGAGCAGTTCTTC	CASSLTSGGAREQFF
-	TRBV19	-	TRBJ2-1	TGTGCCAGTACCATCGGACCCTCGGGTAATGAGCAGTTCTTC	CASTIGPSGNEQFF
-	TRBV5-4	TRBD2	TRBJ2-7	TGTGCCAGCAGCCCCTGGGGAGGGCTATCTTGGGAGCAGTACTTC	CASSPWGGLSWEQYF
-	TRBV5-1	-	TRBJ1-3	TGCGCCAGCAGCTTGGGGCTAGCGGGGGAGGCTGGAAACACCATATATTTT	CASSLGLAGEAGNTIYF